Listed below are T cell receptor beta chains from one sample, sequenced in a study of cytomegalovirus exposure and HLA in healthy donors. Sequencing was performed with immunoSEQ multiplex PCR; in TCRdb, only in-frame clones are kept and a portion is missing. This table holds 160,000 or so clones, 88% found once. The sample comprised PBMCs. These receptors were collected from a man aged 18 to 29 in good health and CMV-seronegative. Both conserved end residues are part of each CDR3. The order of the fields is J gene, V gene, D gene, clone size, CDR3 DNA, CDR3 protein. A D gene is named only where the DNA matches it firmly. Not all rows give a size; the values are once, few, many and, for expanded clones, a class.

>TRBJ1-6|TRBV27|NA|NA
TGTGCCAGCAGTCCCCTCCTTGGGCAGGCGAATTCACCCCTCCACTTT
CASSPLLGQANSPLHF
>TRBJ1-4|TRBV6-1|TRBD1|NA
TGTGCCAGCAGTGAAGCGAGGGCAGGGGGGATCAATGAAAAACTGTTTTTT
CASSEARAGGINEKLFF
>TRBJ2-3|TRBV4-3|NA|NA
TGCGCCAGCAGCCCGGAGGGACTTATCACAGATACGCAGTATTTT
CASSPEGLITDTQYF
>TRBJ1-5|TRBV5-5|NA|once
TGTGCCAGCAGCCGGGGGGATAGCAATCAGCCCCAGCATTTT
CASSRGDSNQPQHF
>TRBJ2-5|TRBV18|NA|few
TGTGCCAGCTCACCAGGACAGCAAGAGACCCAGTACTTC
CASSPGQQETQYF
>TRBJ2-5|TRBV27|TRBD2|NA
TGTGCCAGCAGTTTAAGGGGACTAGCGGGAAAAGAGACCCAGTACTTC
CASSLRGLAGKETQYF
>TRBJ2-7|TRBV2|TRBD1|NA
TGTGCCAGCAAAGGGGGCAGACCCTACGAGCAGTACTTC
CASKGGRPYEQYF
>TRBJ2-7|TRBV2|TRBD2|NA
TGTGCCAGCAGCCTTAGGACTAGCGGGACCGCCTACGAGCAGTACTTC
CASSLRTSGTAYEQYF
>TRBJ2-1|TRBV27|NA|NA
TGTGCCAGCAGTTTAAGGGGGATCAACAATGAGCAGTTCTTC
CASSLRGINNEQFF
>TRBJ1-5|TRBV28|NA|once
TGTGCCAGCAGTCTTACCACAGGGTATCAGCCCCAGCATTTT
CASSLTTGYQPQHF
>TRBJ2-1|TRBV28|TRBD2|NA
TGTGCCAGCAGGCTTGTCGGCACCGGGACTACCTTCTACAATGAGCAGTTCTTC
CASRLVGTGTTFYNEQFF
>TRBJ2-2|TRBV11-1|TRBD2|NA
TGTGCCAGCAGCGTCGGGGGACTAGCGGGAGGAGAGGAGCTGTTTTTT
CASSVGGLAGGEELFF
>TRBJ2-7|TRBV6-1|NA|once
TGTGCCAGCAGTTATAGCGGCGAGCAGTACTTC
CASSYSGEQYF
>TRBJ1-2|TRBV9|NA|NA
TGTGCCAGCAGCCCGGGGAGTGGCTATGGCTACACCTTC
CASSPGSGYGYTF
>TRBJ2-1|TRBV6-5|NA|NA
TGTGCCAGCAGTTACGACTCACGGGAGCAGTTCTTC
CASSYDSREQFF
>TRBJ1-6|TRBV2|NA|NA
TGTGCCAGCAGTTTTCCTACGACAGACTTCAATTCACCCCTCCACTTT
CASSFPTTDFNSPLHF
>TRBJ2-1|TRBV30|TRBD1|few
TGTGCCTGGGACAGGGATGGGGGTGAGCAGTTCTTC
CAWDRDGGEQFF
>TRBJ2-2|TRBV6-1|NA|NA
TGTGCCAGCATAGTATCCCCGAGGATCGGGGAGCTGTTTTTT
CASIVSPRIGELFF
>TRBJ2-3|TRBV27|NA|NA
TGTGCCAGCAGTTTACAGTTCCCAGATACGCAGTATTTT
CASSLQFPDTQYF
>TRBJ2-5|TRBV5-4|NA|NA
TGTGCCAGCAGCTTTGAGGCGGAGGAGACCCAGTACTTC
CASSFEAEETQYF
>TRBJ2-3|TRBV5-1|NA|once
TGCGCCAGCAGCTTGGGGACAAACACAGATACGCAGTATTTT
CASSLGTNTDTQYF
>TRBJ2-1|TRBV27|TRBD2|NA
TGTGCCAGTCTGGCCGGGACTAGTTACAATGAGCAGTTCTTC
CASLAGTSYNEQFF
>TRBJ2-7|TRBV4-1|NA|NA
TGCGCCAGCAGCCCCCGTTCAGGAAGCCCCTGGGTCGAGCAGTACTTC
CASSPRSGSPWVEQYF
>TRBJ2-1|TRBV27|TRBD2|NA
TGTGCCAGCAGTTTCTCGGGGGGGGGATTTACCTACAATGAGCAGTTCTTC
CASSFSGGGFTYNEQFF
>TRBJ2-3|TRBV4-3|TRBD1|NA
TGCGCCAGCAGCCTAACCAGGGGGATCAGCACAGATACGCAGTATTTT
CASSLTRGISTDTQYF
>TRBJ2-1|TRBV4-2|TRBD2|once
TGTGCCAGCAGCCAAGATCTCGGCGGGAGGGCCGGGTTAAGCTCCTACAATGAGCAGTTCTTC
CASSQDLGGRAGLSSYNEQFF
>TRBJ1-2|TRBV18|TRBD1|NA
TGTGCCAGCTCACGGACAGGGGAAGGCTATGGCTACACCTTC
CASSRTGEGYGYTF
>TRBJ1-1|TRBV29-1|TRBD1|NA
TGCAGCGCAAAAGCCGAGGACAGGGGACCGGCTGAAGCTTTCTTT
CSAKAEDRGPAEAFF
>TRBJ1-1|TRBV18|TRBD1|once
TGTGCCAGCTCCCGTCAGGGGGAGTCTGAAGCTTTCTTT
CASSRQGESEAFF
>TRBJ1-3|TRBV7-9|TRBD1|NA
TGTGCCAGCAGCCCCGGGACAGATCCTGGAAACACCATATATTTT
CASSPGTDPGNTIYF
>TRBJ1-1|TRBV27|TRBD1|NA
TGTGCCAGCAGTTCTCGACAGGGAAGAGAAACTGAAGCTTTCTTT
CASSSRQGRETEAFF
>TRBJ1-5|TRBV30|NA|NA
TGTGCCTGGAGTGTAAAGGGGGGCAATCAGCCCCAGCATTTT
CAWSVKGGNQPQHF
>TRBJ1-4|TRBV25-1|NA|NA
TGTGCCAGCAGATCAGGGGCAACTAATGAAAAACTGTTTTTT
CASRSGATNEKLFF
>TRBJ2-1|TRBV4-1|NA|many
TGCGCCAGCAGCCAATCCCTAATAGCTGTAAACAATGAGCAGTTCTTC
CASSQSLIAVNNEQFF
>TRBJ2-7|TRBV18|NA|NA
TGTGCCAGCTCACCAACATCGGACAGCTACGAGCAGTACTTC
CASSPTSDSYEQYF
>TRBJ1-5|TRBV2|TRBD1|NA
TGTGCCAGCAGCCCCAAGGGACAGGGCAGTGGGCCCCAGCATTTT
CASSPKGQGSGPQHF
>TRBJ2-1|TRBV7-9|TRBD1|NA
TGTGCCAGCAGCTTAGCCTATAAGACAGGGCCCAGCTCCTACAATGAGCAGTTCTTC
CASSLAYKTGPSSYNEQFF
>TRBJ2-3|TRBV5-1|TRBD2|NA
TGCGCCAGCAGCCCCCCTTCTAGCGGCTCCACAGATACGCAGTATTTT
CASSPPSSGSTDTQYF
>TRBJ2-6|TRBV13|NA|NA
TGTGCCAGCAGCTCAGACTCTGGGGCCAACGTCCTGACTTTC
CASSSDSGANVLTF
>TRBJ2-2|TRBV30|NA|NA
TGTGCCTGGAGTCCTGGTCTAGCCGGCGGGGAGCTGTTTTTT
CAWSPGLAGGELFF
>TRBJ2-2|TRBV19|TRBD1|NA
TGTGCCAGTAGTACTGAGGACAGGGGGGCCGGGGAGCTGTTTTTT
CASSTEDRGAGELFF